These T cell receptor beta chains were read from a single sample in a study of shared clonotypes between healthy human individuals. The method was immunoSEQ multiplex PCR; TCRdb's version includes in-frame clones alone and lacks a portion of them. The sample lists around 2,000,000 clones, about 94% occurring once. Sequencing was carried out using naive CD8+ T cells sorted from blood. The receptors derive from a man aged 18 to 29 in good health. Each CDR3 is given with its conserved first and last residue.

J	V	CDR3
TRBJ2-1	TRBV2	CASGGQGPYNEQFF
TRBJ2-7	TRBV2	CASSAGSSYEQYF
TRBJ2-1	TRBV30	CAWARDRGYNEQFF
TRBJ2-1	TRBV30	CALVERDEQFF
TRBJ2-7	TRBV7-6	CASSLGRLAGGYEQYF
TRBJ1-1	TRBV7-9	CASSPPAREDSNTEAFF
TRBJ2-1	TRBV7-2	CASSLIGGSYNEQFF
TRBJ2-3	TRBV27	CAIKEGTDTQYF
TRBJ1-1	TRBV4-3	CASSQDSGADSLTATEAFF
TRBJ1-3	TRBV9	CASSFRWTLDSGNTIYF
TRBJ2-3	TRBV30	CAWSVRVSRTDTQYF
TRBJ1-2	TRBV6-5	CASRLTDNYGYTF
TRBJ1-2	TRBV4-2	CASSPTGPAANYGYTF
TRBJ2-3	TRBV7-9	CASSLVQGLADTQYF
TRBJ2-7	TRBV4-1	CASSQSGRPYEQYF
TRBJ2-7	TRBV2	CASSADQYEQYF
TRBJ1-1	TRBV5-6	CASSSQSYTEAFF
TRBJ2-7	TRBV6-1	CASSEGLAASYEQYF
TRBJ2-2	TRBV4-1	CASSQYNTGELFF
TRBJ2-3	TRBV28	CASSSDGSTDTQYF
TRBJ2-5	TRBV7-9	CASSFPRGAGVETQYF
TRBJ2-7	TRBV15	CATSPTGQPLEQYF
TRBJ2-7	TRBV2	CASTSLTYEQYF
TRBJ2-7	TRBV10-2	CASSGGAQQYF
TRBJ1-1	TRBV10-3	CAISDPQNTEAFF
TRBJ1-1	TRBV28	CASSSPGQGALFGTEAFF
TRBJ2-7	TRBV6-1	CASSVPGQLYEQYF
TRBJ1-3	TRBV9	CASSAGGQLPTIYF
TRBJ2-7	TRBV10-3	CAISESWGTYEQYF
TRBJ1-2	TRBV30	CAWSVGEGPVNYGYTF